The 24 T cell receptor beta chains below were found in one sample sequenced in a study of T-cell reconstitution after alpha-beta-depleted transplantation in children. Unique molecular identifiers were used to barcode this TCRbeta library. Each CDR3 protein is one row after TCRdb ran MiXCR on the PCR reads. The profile shows roughly 500,000 distinct CDR3 sequences, 15% to 20% of them singletons. Here the sequenced sample was PBMCs from the stem cell graft donor, taken from the stem cell graft. The receptors come from a human donor who donated a stem cell graft to a child with acute lymphoblastic leukemia.

The chain joins TRBV5-1 to TRBJ2-1, with D possibly matching TRBD2 (5 bases). The germline V gene encodes CDR1 SGHRS and CDR2 YFSETQ. This CDR3 spans 14 amino acids. Trimming shortened V by 4 bases and J by 9 bases, and 17 bases separated the two germline ends. CDR3 loop: CASSVPGIEGEQFF. CDR3 bases: TGCGCCAGCAGCGTTCCCGGGATAGAGGGTGAGCAGTTCTTC. The variable domain in full, with the rest retrieved from reference TRBV5-1 and TRBJ2-1, is KAGVTQTPRYLIKTRGQQVTLSCSPISGHRSVSWYQQTPGQGLQFLFEYFSETQRNKGNFPGRFSGRQFSNSRSEMNVSTLELGDSALYLCASSVPGIEGEQFFGPGTRLTVL.

This clonotype has only a few counts. The gene calls are TRBV21-1 and TRBJ2-5; the table assigns TRBD1, which was not confirmed against the DNA. TRBV21-1 is assigned pseudogene status. This CDR3 is 16 amino acids long. The CDR3 region has the DNA TGTGCCAGCAGCAAAATTCAGGGGGACACACAAGAGACCCAGTACTTC. The encoded protein is CASSKIQGDTQETQYF.

The chain links TRBV30 to TRBJ1-5; D call uncertain. There are 13 residues in the CDR3. The germline V and J ends were trimmed by 3 bases and 0 bases, with 6 bases remaining between them. Germline V gene sequence: CDR1 GTSNPN, CDR2 SVGIG (reference sequence). The CDR3 coding sequence is TGTGCCTGGAGCGCAAATAGCAATCAGCCCCAGCATTTT. Protein sequence: CAWSANSNQPQHF.

This clonotype was seen a handful of times. This sequence joins TRBV7-9 and TRBJ2-3; D is ambiguous. CDR1 and CDR2 from the germline V gene are SEHNR and FQNEAQ (reference sequence). The V end was cut by 2 bases, the J end by 2 bases, with 14 bases between. CDR3 length: 16 residues. DNA for the CDR3: TGTGCCAGCAGCTTATCGGTTTCCACCAACACAGATACGCAGTATTTT. Its protein is CASSLSVSTNTDTQYF.

V usage is TRBV7-9 and J usage is TRBJ2-7; 7 bases align to TRBD2. Germline V gene sequence: CDR1 SEHNR, CDR2 FQNEAQ (reference sequence). This CDR3 has 15 amino acids. V trimming: 3 bases; J trimming: 1 base; junction bases outside the gene matches: 6. CDR3 in amino acids: CASSFTTSRSYEQYF. For the CDR3, the DNA is TGTGCCAGCAGCTTTACGACTAGCCGTTCCTACGAGCAGTACTTC.

This clonotype was recorded a few times. The V call is TRBV3-1, the J call TRBJ2-7; D remains ambiguous. Germline loops: CDR1 LGHDT, CDR2 YNNKEL (reference sequence). Trimming cost V 1 base and J 5 bases, with 6 bases left between them. The CDR3 loop spans 12 amino acids. CDR3 DNA: TGTGCCAGCAGCCAAGTCAGAGACGAGCAGTACTTC. Translating it yields CASSQVRDEQYF.

The V call is TRBV6-5, the J call TRBJ2-1, with D perhaps matching TRBD1 or TRBD2 (6 bases each). Germline values: CDR1 MNHEY, CDR2 SVGAGI. CDR3 length: 11 amino acids. V was pared by 8 bases and J by 10 bases, with 12 bases between. The CDR3 is CASVEGGEQFF. CDR3 bases: TGTGCCAGCGTCGAGGGGGGCGAGCAGTTCTTC.

The rearrangement uses TRBV9 and TRBJ1-2; tentative D call: TRBD1 (5 bases). Germline V gene data show CDR1 as SGDLS and CDR2 as YYNGEE. Trimming cost V 3 bases and J 1 base, with 13 bases left between them. The CDR3 consists of 15 residues. CDR3 sequence (DNA): TGTGCCAGCAGCGGGCAGGGAGGTAGTAACTATGGCTACACCTTC. Translating gives CASSGQGGSNYGYTF.

The chain couples TRBV6-1 to TRBJ2-3, with D possibly called TRBD1 or TRBD2 (5 bases each). CDR1 and CDR2 (germline): MNHNS, SASEGT. The CDR3 is 14 residues long. Trimming stripped 7 bases from V and 7 bases from J, with 18 bases between. The CDR3 reads CASTFSSGPHTQYF. DNA of the CDR3: TGTGCCAGCACCTTTAGTTCGGGACCCCATACGCAGTATTTT.

The gene calls are TRBV19 and TRBJ2-7; D may match TRBD1 or TRBD2 (5 bases each). V gave up 5 bases and J gave up 3 bases, with 17 bases separating them. The germline V gene encodes CDR1 LNHDA and CDR2 SQIVND (reference sequence). This CDR3 region has 15 residues. The CDR3 DNA is TGTGCCAGTAGTCCTTCGCGCCGGGACGGCTACGAGCAGTACTTC. Residues: CASSPSRRDGYEQYF. Full variable domain (remainder filled in from reference TRBV19 and TRBJ2-7): DGGITQSPKYLFRKEGQNVTLSCEQNLNHDAMYWYRQDPGQGLRLIYYSQIVNDFQKGDIAEGYSVSREKKESFPLTVTSAQKNPTAFYLCASSPSRRDGYEQYFGPGTRLTVT.

This clonotype was counted only a few times. This chain connects TRBV20-1 to TRBJ2-1; 11 bases fit TRBD2. The CDR3 runs to 14 residues. Germline CDR1 is DFQATT and CDR2 is SNEGSKA (reference sequence). The junction had 10 bases not matched to a gene; V was cut back by 6 bases and J by 9 bases. The CDR3 coding sequence is TGCAGTGCGGTTACTAGCGGGAGTTCCTTTGAGCAGTTCTTC. It is translated as CSAVTSGSSFEQFF.

The rearrangement uses TRBV5-1 and TRBJ2-2; 7 nucleotides align to TRBD2. The CDR3 has 15 amino acids. Per germline, CDR1 SGHRS and CDR2 YFSETQ. The trim removed 3 bases at V and 4 bases at J, leaving 6 bases unmatched. The CDR3 nucleotides read TGCGCCAGCAGCTCCGGACTAGGGTTCACCGGGGAGCTGTTTTTT. This gives the protein CASSSGLGFTGELFF.

The V gene is TRBV7-3, the J gene TRBJ2-7; 10 nucleotides match TRBD1. Trimming removed 2 bases from V and 5 bases from J; junction bases left unmatched: 9. CDR1 and CDR2 from the germline V gene are SGHTA and FQGTGA. The length of the CDR3 is 16 residues. As DNA, the CDR3 is TGTGCCAGCAGCTTAGGGACAGGGGAAGGTGTCGACGAGCAGTACTTC. This translates into CASSLGTGEGVDEQYF.

In this sample, this clonotype turned up a few times. The CDR3 DNA follows: TGTGCCAGCATCCCAGCGGGATACACAGATACGCAGTATTTT. Protein product: CASIPAGYTDTQYF. The rearrangement uses TRBV12-3 or TRBV12-4 and TRBJ2-3; 7 positions agree with TRBD2. Losses at the gene ends were 7 bases for V and 2 bases for J; bases not matched to a gene: 6. The CDR3 contains 14 residues.

This clonotype was counted a few times. V and J are TRBV12-3 or TRBV12-4 and TRBJ1-5; TRBD1 matches at 8 bases. Germline trimming cut 2 bases from V and 1 base from J; bases unmatched to any gene: 7. CDR3 length: 17 amino acids. The CDR3 bases are TGTGCCAGCAGTTTACGATACAGGGGGGGAAGCAATCAGCCCCAGCATTTT. Amino acid sequence: CASSLRYRGGSNQPQHF.

CDR3 DNA: TGCGCCAGCAGCCAAGGGGGTCTCTACGAGCAGTACTTC. Translated: CASSQGGLYEQYF. This sequence joins TRBV4-1 and TRBJ2-7; D unclear. The germline V gene has CDR1 MGHRA and CDR2 YSYEKL. The V end was cut by 1 base, the J end by 3 bases, with 7 bases between. The CDR3 spans 13 residues.

The chain couples TRBV20-1 to TRBJ2-7; D is tentatively TRBD1 or TRBD2 (5 bases each). Deletions cut 6 bases from V and 5 bases from J, with 23 bases between. The germline CDR1 and CDR2 sequences are DFQATT and SNEGSKA (reference sequence). The CDR3 runs to 15 residues. Here the CDR3 reads CSASPGQGNNHEQYF. The CDR3 coding sequence is TGCAGTGCCTCCCCGGGGCAGGGAAACAACCACGAGCAGTACTTC.

The rearrangement uses TRBV7-6 and TRBJ2-7; D call uncertain. The CDR3 runs to 15 residues. V was pared by 1 base and J by 4 bases, with 14 bases between. Germline V lookup: CDR1 SGHVS, CDR2 FNYEAQ. The CDR3 is CASSLDPGTQYEQYF. In DNA form, the CDR3 reads TGTGCCAGCAGCTTAGACCCCGGAACGCAGTACGAGCAGTACTTC. Full variable domain (rest looked up from reference TRBV7-6 and TRBJ2-7): GAGVSQSPRYKVTKRGQDVALRCDPISGHVSLYWYRQALGQGPEFLTYFNYEAQQDKSGLPNDRFSAERPEGSISTLTIQRTEQRDSAMYRCASSLDPGTQYEQYFGPGTRLTVT.

The gene calls are TRBV20-1 and TRBJ2-1; either TRBD1 or TRBD2 may fit D (6 bases each). CDR3 length equals 16 residues. V was shortened by 6 bases and J by 2 bases, with 20 bases between the two germline ends. Germline V gene data show CDR1 as DFQATT and CDR2 as SNEGSKA (reference sequence). In DNA form, the CDR3 reads TGCAGTGCAAATGGACTATCCTGGGGGCCCTACAATGAGCAGTTCTTC. It yields the protein CSANGLSWGPYNEQFF.

This clonotype was picked up a small number of times. The chain is built from TRBV5-1 and TRBJ2-1; weak D call: TRBD2 (5 bases). Germline CDR1 is SGHRS and CDR2 is YFSETQ. Trimming removed 4 bases at V and 5 bases at J, with 19 bases between. The CDR3 consists of 16 residues. CDR3 sequence reads: CASSMGSSRKNNEQFF. The CDR3 DNA reads TGCGCCAGCAGCATGGGCTCTAGCAGGAAAAACAATGAGCAGTTCTTC.

The J gene is TRBJ2-5, the V gene TRBV18; D call uncertain. The ends were cut back, 2 bases at V and 7 bases at J, with 11 bases in the middle. The germline V gene encodes CDR1 KGHSH and CDR2 LQKENI. CDR3 size: 13 residues. In DNA form, the CDR3 reads TGTGCCAGCTCACCAGGCACAAGTGCGACCCAGTACTTC. This gives the protein CASSPGTSATQYF.

This clonotype was seen a handful of times. The rearrangement uses TRBV12-3 or TRBV12-4 and TRBJ2-1, with TRBD2 identical over 8 bases. The V and J ends lost 6 bases and 10 bases, in that order; junction bases with no gene match: 11. The CDR3 has 14 amino acids. The CDR3 here is CASRAAGGIGEQFF. The DNA for the CDR3 is TGTGCCAGCAGGGCGGCGGGGGGAATTGGGGAGCAGTTCTTC.

This clonotype was detected a few times. The V and J genes are TRBV7-9 and TRBJ2-3; no reliable D call. There are 15 residues in the CDR3. From germline, CDR1 is SEHNR and CDR2 FQNEAQ (reference sequence). V lost 0 bases and J lost 2, with 9 bases in between. The CDR3 DNA reads as TGTGCCAGCAGCTTAGCATCTACGAACACAGATACGCAGTATTTT. This gives the protein CASSLASTNTDTQYF.

This clonotype was detected only a few times. This chain connects TRBV9 to TRBJ1-4; the D gene is possibly TRBD1 (5 bases). Per the germline V gene, CDR1 is SGDLS and CDR2 is YYNGEE. This CDR3 spans 15 amino acids. Trimming pared 2 bases from V and 3 bases from J, leaving 11 bases between. CDR3 sequence reads: CASSVAGGSNEKLFF. CDR3 DNA sequence: TGTGCCAGCAGCGTTGCCGGGGGGTCTAATGAAAAACTGTTTTTT.